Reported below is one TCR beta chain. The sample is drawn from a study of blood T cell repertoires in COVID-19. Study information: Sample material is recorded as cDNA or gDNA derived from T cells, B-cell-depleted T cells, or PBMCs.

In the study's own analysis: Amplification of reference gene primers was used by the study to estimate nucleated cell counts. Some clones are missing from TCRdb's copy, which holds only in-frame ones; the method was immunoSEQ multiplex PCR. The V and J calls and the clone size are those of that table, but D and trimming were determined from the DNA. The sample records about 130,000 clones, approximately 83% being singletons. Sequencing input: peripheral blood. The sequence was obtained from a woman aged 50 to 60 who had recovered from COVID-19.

This CDR3 is CATSDSAGVAYNEQFF. The DNA of the CDR3 is TGTGCCACCAGTGATTCCGCGGGAGTCGCCTACAATGAGCAGTTCTTC. The rearrangement uses TRBV24-1 and TRBJ2-1; TRBD2 agrees at 7 bases. The J segment lost 2 bases and the V segment lost 2 bases, leaving 5 bases of the junction unmatched. The V gene's germline CDR1 is KGHDR and CDR2 SFDVKD. The CDR3 totals 16 residues.